This T cell receptor (beta chain) was sequenced in a study of CD8+ T cells in alopecia areata. The CDR3 covers 16 residues. Per the germline V gene, CDR1 is SSHAT and CDR2 is FNYEAQ (reference sequence). Following extraction, RNA underwent reverse transcription to cDNA, which served as the sequencing template. Only in-frame clones appear in the TCRdb table, and some are missing; sequencing was by immunoSEQ multiplex PCR. The profile shows about 110,000 clones, roughly 89% of them singletons. To note about this clone: Its antigen is currently unknown. One junction end disagrees with the germline gene, perhaps due to a read error.

Study conclusions and caveats: Higher clonality than in normal scalp was seen in lesional scalp, especially alopecia totalis/universalis.

Indicated treatment: oral pan-JAK inhibitor, 5-10 mg twice daily. The chain uses TRBV7-7 and TRBJ2-5, with D perhaps matching TRBD1 or TRBD2 (5 bases each). Sequences were derived from CD8+ T cells sorted from blood, sampled at week 24, from a patient treated with tofacitinib. The receptor was derived from a human donor with alopecia areata. The CDR3 protein is CASSAGNRQEGETQYF. The CDR3 DNA follows: TGTGCTAGCAGCGCAGGAAACAGGCAAGAGGGGGAGACCCAGTACTTC.